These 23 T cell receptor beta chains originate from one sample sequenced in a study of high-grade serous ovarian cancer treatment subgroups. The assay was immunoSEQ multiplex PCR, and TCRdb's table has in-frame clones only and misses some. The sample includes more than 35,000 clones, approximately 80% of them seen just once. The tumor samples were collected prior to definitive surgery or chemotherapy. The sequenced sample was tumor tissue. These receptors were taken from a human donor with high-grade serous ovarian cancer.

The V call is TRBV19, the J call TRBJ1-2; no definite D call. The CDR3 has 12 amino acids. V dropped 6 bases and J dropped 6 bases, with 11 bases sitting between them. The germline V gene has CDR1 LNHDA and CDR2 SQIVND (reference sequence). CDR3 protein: CASSRPGNGYTF. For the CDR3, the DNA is TGTGCCAGTAGCCGGCCGGGGAATGGCTACACCTTC. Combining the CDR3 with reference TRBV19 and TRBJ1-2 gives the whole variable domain DGGITQSPKYLFRKEGQNVTLSCEQNLNHDAMYWYRQDPGQGLRLIYYSQIVNDFQKGDIAEGYSVSREKKESFPLTVTSAQKNPTAFYLCASSRPGNGYTFGSGTRLTVV.

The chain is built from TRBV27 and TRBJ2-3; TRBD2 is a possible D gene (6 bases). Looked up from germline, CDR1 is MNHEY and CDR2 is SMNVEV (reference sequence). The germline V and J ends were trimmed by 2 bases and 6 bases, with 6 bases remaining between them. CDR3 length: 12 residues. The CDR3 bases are TGTGCCAGCAGTTTAGGAGGGGATACGCAGTATTTT. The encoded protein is CASSLGGDTQYF.

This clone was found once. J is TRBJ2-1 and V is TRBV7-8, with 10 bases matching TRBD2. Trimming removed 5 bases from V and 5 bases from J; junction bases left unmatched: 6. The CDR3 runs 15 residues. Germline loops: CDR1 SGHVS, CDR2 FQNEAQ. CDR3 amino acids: CASSPLAGIHNEQFF. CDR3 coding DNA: TGTGCCAGCAGCCCACTAGCGGGAATACACAATGAGCAGTTCTTC. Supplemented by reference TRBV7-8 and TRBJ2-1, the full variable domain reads GAGVSQSPRYKVAKRGQDVALRCDPISGHVSLFWYQQALGQGPEFLTYFQNEAQLDKSGLPSDRFFAERPEGSVSTLKIQRTQQEDSAVYLCASSPLAGIHNEQFFGPGTRLTVL.

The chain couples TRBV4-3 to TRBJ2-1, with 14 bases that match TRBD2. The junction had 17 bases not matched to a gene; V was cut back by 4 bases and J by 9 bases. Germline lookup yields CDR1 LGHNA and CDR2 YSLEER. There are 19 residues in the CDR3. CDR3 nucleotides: TGCGCCAGCAGCCTCCGACTAGCGGGAGGGCTTTCGGGAATAGGTGAGCAGTTCTTC. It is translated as CASSLRLAGGLSGIGEQFF.

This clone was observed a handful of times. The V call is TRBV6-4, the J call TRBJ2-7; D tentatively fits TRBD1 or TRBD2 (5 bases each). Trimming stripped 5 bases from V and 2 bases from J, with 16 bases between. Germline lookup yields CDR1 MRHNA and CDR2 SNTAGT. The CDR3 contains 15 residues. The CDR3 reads CASSHYRDRPYEQYF. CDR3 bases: TGTGCCAGCAGTCATTACCGGGACCGCCCCTACGAGCAGTACTTC.

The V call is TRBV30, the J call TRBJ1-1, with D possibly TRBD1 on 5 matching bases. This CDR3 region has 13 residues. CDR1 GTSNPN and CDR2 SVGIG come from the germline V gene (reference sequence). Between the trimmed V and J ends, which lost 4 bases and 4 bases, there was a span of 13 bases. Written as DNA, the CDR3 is TGTGCCTGGAAGGTCCAAGGGGTCACTGAAGCTTTCTTT. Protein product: CAWKVQGVTEAFF.

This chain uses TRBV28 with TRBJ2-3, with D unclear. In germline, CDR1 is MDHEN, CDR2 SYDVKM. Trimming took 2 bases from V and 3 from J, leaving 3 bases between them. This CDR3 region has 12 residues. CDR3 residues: CASSLGTDTQYF. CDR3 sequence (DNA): TGTGCCAGCAGTTTAGGAACAGATACGCAGTATTTT.

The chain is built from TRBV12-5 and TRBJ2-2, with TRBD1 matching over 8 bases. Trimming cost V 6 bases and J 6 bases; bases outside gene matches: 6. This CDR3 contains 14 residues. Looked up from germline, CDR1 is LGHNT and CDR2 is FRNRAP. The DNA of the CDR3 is TGTGCTAGTGGCACGGGACAGGCCCCCGGGGAGCTGTTTTTT. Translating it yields CASGTGQAPGELFF.

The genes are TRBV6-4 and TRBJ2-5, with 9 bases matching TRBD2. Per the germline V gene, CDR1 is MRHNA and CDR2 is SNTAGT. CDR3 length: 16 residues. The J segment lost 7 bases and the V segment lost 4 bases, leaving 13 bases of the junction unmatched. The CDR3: CASSVERAGGLGTQYF. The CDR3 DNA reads TGTGCCAGCAGTGTTGAAAGAGCGGGGGGCCTTGGGACCCAGTACTTC.

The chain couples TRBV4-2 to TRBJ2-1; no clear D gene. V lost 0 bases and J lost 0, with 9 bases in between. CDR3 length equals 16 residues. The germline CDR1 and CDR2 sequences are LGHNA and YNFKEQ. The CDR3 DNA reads TGTGCCAGCAGCCAAGATATCCAGAGCTCCTACAATGAGCAGTTCTTC. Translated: CASSQDIQSSYNEQFF.

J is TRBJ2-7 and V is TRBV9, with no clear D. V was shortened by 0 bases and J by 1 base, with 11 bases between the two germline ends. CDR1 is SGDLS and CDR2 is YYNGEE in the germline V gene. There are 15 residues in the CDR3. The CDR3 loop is CASSVEGGFSYEQYF. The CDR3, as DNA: TGTGCCAGCAGCGTAGAGGGCGGTTTTTCCTACGAGCAGTACTTC.

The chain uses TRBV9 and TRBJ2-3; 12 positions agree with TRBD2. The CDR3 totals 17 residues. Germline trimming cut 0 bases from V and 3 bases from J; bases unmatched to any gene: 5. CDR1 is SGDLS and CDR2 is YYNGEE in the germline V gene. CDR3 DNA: TGTGCCAGCAGCGTAGGCACTAGCGGGAGGAAAACAGATACGCAGTATTTT. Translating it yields CASSVGTSGRKTDTQYF.

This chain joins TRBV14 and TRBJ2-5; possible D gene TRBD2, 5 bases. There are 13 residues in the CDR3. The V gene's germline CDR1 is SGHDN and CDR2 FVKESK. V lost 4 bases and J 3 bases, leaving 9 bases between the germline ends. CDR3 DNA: TGTGCCAGCAGCCCTGACGGGGAAGAGACCCAGTACTTC. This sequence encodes CASSPDGEETQYF.

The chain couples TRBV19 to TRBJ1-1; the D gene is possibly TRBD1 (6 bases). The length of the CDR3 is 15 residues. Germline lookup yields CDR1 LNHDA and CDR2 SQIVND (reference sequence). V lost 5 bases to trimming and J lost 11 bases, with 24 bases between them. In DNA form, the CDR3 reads TGTGCCAGTAGTCCCGCAGGGGCCCCAAGTTCCAGGGCTTTCTTT. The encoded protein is CASSPAGAPSSRAFF.

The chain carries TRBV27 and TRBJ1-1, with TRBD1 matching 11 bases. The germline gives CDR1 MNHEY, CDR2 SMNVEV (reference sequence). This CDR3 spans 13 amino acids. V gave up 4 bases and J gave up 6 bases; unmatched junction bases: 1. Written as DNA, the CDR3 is TGTGCCAGCAGTTGGGGACAGGGGGCTGAAGCTTTCTTT. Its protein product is CASSWGQGAEAFF.

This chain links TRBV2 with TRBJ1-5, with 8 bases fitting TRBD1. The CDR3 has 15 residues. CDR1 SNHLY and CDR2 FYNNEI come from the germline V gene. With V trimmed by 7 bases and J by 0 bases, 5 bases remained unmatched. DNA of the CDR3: TGTGCCAGCAAACAGGGGGATGTTAGCAATCAGCCCCAGCATTTT. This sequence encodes CASKQGDVSNQPQHF.

The CDR3 DNA follows: TGTGCCACCAGCAGAGATCAAGTAGCGGGTAGCACAGATACGCAGTATTTT. It is translated as CATSRDQVAGSTDTQYF. J is TRBJ2-3 and V is TRBV15; TRBD2 matches 7 bases. Germline V gene data show CDR1 as LNHNV and CDR2 as YYDKDF (reference sequence). There are 17 residues in the CDR3. The V and J ends lost 0 bases and 0 bases, in that order; junction bases with no gene match: 6.

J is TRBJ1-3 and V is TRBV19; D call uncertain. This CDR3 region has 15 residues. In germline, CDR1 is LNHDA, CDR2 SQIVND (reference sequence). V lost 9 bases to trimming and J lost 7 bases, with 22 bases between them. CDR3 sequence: CASSPPGMVRNTIYF. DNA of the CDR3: TGTGCCAGCTCTCCTCCCGGGATGGTGAGGAACACCATATATTTT.

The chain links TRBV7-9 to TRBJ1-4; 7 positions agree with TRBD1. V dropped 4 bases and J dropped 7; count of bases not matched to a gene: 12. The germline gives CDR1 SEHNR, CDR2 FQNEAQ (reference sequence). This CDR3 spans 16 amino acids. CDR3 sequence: CASSSPRGGRGEKLFF. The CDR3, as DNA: TGTGCCAGCAGCTCCCCCAGGGGGGGACGGGGTGAAAAACTGTTTTTT.

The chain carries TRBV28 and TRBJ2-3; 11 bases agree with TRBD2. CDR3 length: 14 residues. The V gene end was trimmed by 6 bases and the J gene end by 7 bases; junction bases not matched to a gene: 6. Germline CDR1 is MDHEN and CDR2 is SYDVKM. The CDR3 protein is CASRLAGGPNTQYF. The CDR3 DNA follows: TGTGCCAGCAGGTTAGCGGGAGGGCCAAATACGCAGTATTTT. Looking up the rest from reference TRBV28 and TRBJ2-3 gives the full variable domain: DVKVTQSSRYLVKRTGEKVFLECVQDMDHENMFWYRQDPGLGLRLIYFSYDVKMKEKGDIPEGYSVSREKKERFSLILESASTNQTSMYLCASRLAGGPNTQYFGPGTRLTVL.

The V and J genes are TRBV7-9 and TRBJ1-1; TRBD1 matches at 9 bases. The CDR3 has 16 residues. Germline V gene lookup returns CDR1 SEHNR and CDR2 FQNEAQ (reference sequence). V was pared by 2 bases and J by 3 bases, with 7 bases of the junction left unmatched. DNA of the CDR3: TGTGCCAGCAGCTTATATCACAGGGGGCAATACACTGAAGCTTTCTTT. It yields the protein CASSLYHRGQYTEAFF. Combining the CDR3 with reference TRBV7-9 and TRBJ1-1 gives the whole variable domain DTGVSQNPRHKITKRGQNVTFRCDPISEHNRLYWYRQTLGQGPEFLTYFQNEAQLEKSRLLSDRFSAERPKGSFSTLEIQRTEQGDSAMYLCASSLYHRGQYTEAFFGQGTRLTVV.

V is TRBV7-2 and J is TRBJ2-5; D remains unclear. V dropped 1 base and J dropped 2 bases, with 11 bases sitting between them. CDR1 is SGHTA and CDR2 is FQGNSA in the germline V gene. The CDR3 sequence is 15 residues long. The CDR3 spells CASSLGSGSQETQYF. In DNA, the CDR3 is TGTGCCAGCAGCTTAGGATCTGGATCACAAGAGACCCAGTACTTC.

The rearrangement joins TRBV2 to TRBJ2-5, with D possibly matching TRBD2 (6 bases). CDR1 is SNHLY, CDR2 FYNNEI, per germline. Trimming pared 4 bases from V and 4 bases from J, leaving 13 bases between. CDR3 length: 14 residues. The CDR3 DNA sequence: TGTGCCAGCAGTGTGGGACTGGGGGGAGAGACCCAGTACTTC. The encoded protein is CASSVGLGGETQYF. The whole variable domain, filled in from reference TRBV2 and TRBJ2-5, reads EPEVTQTPSHQVTQMGQEVILRCVPISNHLYFYWYRQILGQKVEFLVSFYNNEISEKSEIFDDQFSVERPDGSNFTLKIRSTKLEDSAMYFCASSVGLGGETQYFGPGTRLLVL.